Shown below are 32 T cell receptor beta chains from a single sample sequenced in a study of cytomegalovirus exposure and HLA in healthy donors. PCR involved 60 Vbeta and 13 Jbeta primers. The protocol was immunoSEQ multiplex PCR, while the TCRdb copy is restricted to in-frame clones and leaves out a portion. This table holds 250,000 to 350,000 clones, 70% to 90% found once. Sequencing input: PBMCs. The receptor set was obtained from a man aged 40-50 years in good health and CMV-seropositive.

The V gene is TRBV27, the J gene TRBJ1-2; TRBD1 matches at 10 bases. The CDR3 extends over 16 amino acids. Per the germline V gene, CDR1 is MNHEY and CDR2 is SMNVEV (reference sequence). Trimming at V came to 3 bases and at J to 6 bases, leaving 10 bases not matched to a gene. CDR3 region: CASSFSWTGGRDGYTF. The CDR3 DNA reads as TGTGCCAGCAGTTTCTCCTGGACAGGGGGACGTGATGGCTACACCTTC.

The chain couples TRBV27 to TRBJ2-1, with TRBD2 matching 7 bases. This CDR3 spans 15 amino acids. Trimming cost V 2 bases and J 4 bases; bases outside gene matches: 5. The germline gives CDR1 MNHEY, CDR2 SMNVEV (reference sequence). The CDR3 bases are TGTGCCAGCAGTTTAAGGCCTAGCGGTTACAATGAGCAGTTCTTC. Protein: CASSLRPSGYNEQFF.

The CDR3 loop is CSVEVLRTSGQGDTQYF. CDR3 bases: TGCAGCGTTGAAGTCTTAAGGACTAGCGGGCAAGGCGATACGCAGTATTTT. The gene calls are TRBV29-1 and TRBJ2-3; 11 bases align to TRBD2. J was trimmed by 6 bases and V by 1 base; bases with no gene match: 12. CDR1 is SQVTM, CDR2 ANQGSEA, per germline. This CDR3 has 17 residues.

V and J are TRBV19 and TRBJ1-2, with 9 bases fitting TRBD1. Trimming removed 5 bases from V and 4 bases from J; junction bases left unmatched: 2. The CDR3 sequence is 13 residues long. Per germline, CDR1 LNHDA and CDR2 SQIVND (reference sequence). CDR3 sequence: CASSPTGGYGYTF. The CDR3 nucleotides read TGTGCCAGTAGTCCGACAGGGGGCTATGGCTACACCTTC.

The chain employs TRBV19 and TRBJ2-1, with 8 bases that match TRBD2. This CDR3 is 16 amino acids long. Germline V gene data show CDR1 as LNHDA and CDR2 as SQIVND (reference sequence). V shed 5 bases and J 0 bases; nucleotides not matched to a gene: 6. The CDR3, as DNA: TGTGCCAGTAGTCCCTCTAGCGGGTCCTCCTACAATGAGCAGTTCTTC. As protein: CASSPSSGSSYNEQFF.

The rearrangement links TRBV4-3 to TRBJ2-7; TRBD2 might be the D (6 bases). Germline V lookup: CDR1 LGHNA, CDR2 YSLEER. The V and J ends lost 0 bases and 4 bases respectively, with 22 bases between them. The CDR3 contains 18 residues. The CDR3 coding sequence is TGCGCCAGCAGCCAAGATTCGGAGGGGCTAGCGCCATTGTACGAGCAGTACTTC. This translates into CASSQDSEGLAPLYEQYF.

The chain combines TRBV30 with TRBJ1-2; D is perhaps TRBD1 (6 bases). Trimming stripped 3 bases from V and 1 base from J, with 12 bases between. The CDR3 contains 14 residues. Germline V CDR1 and CDR2: GTSNPN, SVGIG (reference sequence). CDR3 coding DNA: TGTGCCTGGAGCGTAGGACAGCTTAACTATGGCTACACCTTC. Encoded protein: CAWSVGQLNYGYTF.

This clone was seen once. Here the CDR3 DNA reads TGTGCCAGCAGCCAAGAGGGACAGGTGGGCGCCAAAAACATTCAGTACTTC. Translation: CASSQEGQVGAKNIQYF. The V call is TRBV4-2, the J call TRBJ2-4; 8 bases are shared with TRBD1. V lost 0 bases to trimming and J lost 1 base; unmatched junction nucleotides: 5. This CDR3 contains 17 residues. The germline CDR1 and CDR2 sequences are LGHNA and YNFKEQ.

This clone was seen only once. The chain links TRBV14 to TRBJ2-7; perhaps TRBD1 as D (6 bases). The CDR3 is 16 residues long. The germline V gene encodes CDR1 SGHDN and CDR2 FVKESK. Trimming took off 1 base at V and 3 bases at J, with 16 bases between the two ends. In nucleotides, the CDR3 is TGTGCCAGCAGCCAAGGGTATGGACAGATAGACTACGAGCAGTACTTC. It yields the protein CASSQGYGQIDYEQYF. The variable domain in full, with the rest retrieved from reference TRBV14 and TRBJ2-7, is EAGVTQFPSHSVIEKGQTVTLRCDPISGHDNLYWYRRVMGKEIKFLLHFVKESKQDESGMPNNRFLAERTGGTYSTLKVQPAELEDSGVYFCASSQGYGQIDYEQYFGPGTRLTVT.

The rearrangement uses TRBV2 and TRBJ2-7; 9 bases fit TRBD1. CDR1 SNHLY and CDR2 FYNNEI come from the germline V gene. The CDR3 extends over 13 amino acids. V lost 11 bases to trimming and J lost 6 bases; unmatched junction nucleotides: 11. CDR3 DNA sequence: TGTGCCGCGTCCCGGGACAGGGCCCCCGAGCAGTACTTC. The encoded protein is CAASRDRAPEQYF.

The chain uses TRBV7-9 and TRBJ1-4, with TRBD1 matching 7 bases. Trimming at V came to 6 bases and at J to 5 bases, leaving 9 bases not matched to a gene. This CDR3 comprises 15 residues. Per the germline V gene, CDR1 is SEHNR and CDR2 is FQNEAQ (reference sequence). In DNA, the CDR3 is TGTGCCAGCAGTTCAGGGGGTGTTTGGAATGAAAAACTGTTTTTT. Amino acids: CASSSGGVWNEKLFF.

This chain uses TRBV27 with TRBJ1-1; 8 bases line up with TRBD1. V lost 6 bases, J lost 1 base, and 10 bases stayed unmatched. This CDR3 region has 16 residues. Germline V lookup: CDR1 MNHEY, CDR2 SMNVEV (reference sequence). CDR3 sequence reads: CASSTGPGQGNTEAFF. CDR3 coding DNA: TGTGCCAGCAGCACGGGCCCCGGACAGGGGAACACTGAAGCTTTCTTT.

The chain links TRBV4-1 to TRBJ1-2; 9 bases fit TRBD1. Germline V gene sequence: CDR1 MGHRA, CDR2 YSYEKL. The CDR3 spans 17 residues. V lost 1 base, J lost 3 bases, and 9 bases stayed unmatched. CDR3 residues: CASSQGGRTGDHYGYTF. The CDR3 DNA follows: TGCGCCAGCAGCCAAGGTGGGAGGACAGGGGACCACTATGGCTACACCTTC.

V and J are TRBV18 and TRBJ2-4, with unresolved D. The germline gives CDR1 KGHSH, CDR2 LQKENI. V shed 4 bases and J shed 0 bases, with 13 bases lying between them. This CDR3 has 16 amino acids. The CDR3 protein is CASSRTPTSAKNIQYF. CDR3 DNA: TGTGCCAGCTCACGTACACCCACGTCAGCCAAAAACATTCAGTACTTC.

The chain carries TRBV4-1 and TRBJ2-7, with 10 bases fitting TRBD2. Germline CDR1 MGHRA, CDR2 YSYEKL. V shed 2 bases, J shed 2 bases, and the junction held 6 bases outside the gene matches. The CDR3 has 16 amino acids. CDR3 region: CASSQSWTSGPYEQYF. CDR3 in DNA: TGCGCCAGCAGCCAATCCTGGACTAGCGGACCCTACGAGCAGTACTTC.

This clone was observed at least ten times. The chain joins TRBV2 to TRBJ2-7, with 10 bases fitting TRBD2. The CDR3 contains 16 residues. Germline lookup yields CDR1 SNHLY and CDR2 FYNNEI. V shed 4 bases, J shed 3 bases, and the junction held 9 bases outside the gene matches. CDR3 nucleotide sequence: TGTGCCAGCAGTGGGTCAAGCGGGAGGGCCTTCTACGAGCAGTACTTC. Its translation is CASSGSSGRAFYEQYF.

The chain employs TRBV7-2 and TRBJ2-1; 11 nucleotides agree with TRBD2. Per the germline V gene, CDR1 is SGHTA and CDR2 is FQGNSA. J lost 12 bases, V lost 1 base, and 14 bases had no gene match. This CDR3 region has 17 residues. CDR3 protein: CASSLDSRLAGTWSQFF. As DNA, the CDR3 is TGTGCCAGCAGCTTAGATTCGAGACTAGCGGGAACGTGGTCGCAGTTCTTC.

J is TRBJ1-4 and V is TRBV7-8; 10 positions agree with TRBD1. The CDR3 runs to 16 residues. V lost 4 bases and J lost 1; bases outside the gene matches: 3. Germline CDR1 SGHVS, CDR2 FQNEAQ. The chain's CDR3 is CASSSRDRGTNEKLFF. CDR3 bases: TGTGCCAGCAGCTCCCGGGACAGGGGAACTAATGAAAAACTGTTTTTT.

V and J are TRBV27 and TRBJ2-7; 8 nucleotides line up with TRBD2. The junction had 1 base not matched to a gene; V was cut back by 4 bases and J by 2 bases. In germline, CDR1 is MNHEY, CDR2 SMNVEV (reference sequence). This CDR3 region has 13 residues. CDR3 nucleotide sequence: TGTGCCAGCAGTTCGGGACTAGCCTACGAGCAGTACTTC. The encoded protein is CASSSGLAYEQYF.

The genes are TRBV18 and TRBJ1-2; TRBD1 might be the D (5 bases). Trimming stripped 2 bases from V and 5 bases from J, with 9 bases between. From germline, CDR1 is KGHSH and CDR2 LQKENI. This CDR3 region has 13 residues. The CDR3, as DNA: TGTGCCAGCTCACCAGACAGCCAGTATGGCTACACCTTC. Its protein is CASSPDSQYGYTF.

The rearrangement joins TRBV21-1 to TRBJ2-7; the table gives TRBD1 as D, unverified against the DNA. TRBV21-1 is an annotated pseudogene. The CDR3 has 17 amino acids. The DNA of the CDR3 is TGTGCCAGGGGACAGGGGGCATCCCTCCATAAAATCTACGAGCAGTACTTC. As protein: CARGQGASLHKIYEQYF.

This chain connects TRBV27 to TRBJ1-2; D not certain. The CDR3 sequence is 14 residues long. Germline assignment: CDR1 MNHEY and CDR2 SMNVEV (reference sequence). The ends were cut back, 5 bases at V and 0 bases at J, with 10 bases in the middle. The CDR3, as DNA: TGTGCCAGCAGTCCGGTGGTATCTAACTATGGCTACACCTTC. Protein product: CASSPVVSNYGYTF.

V gene TRBV19 combines with J gene TRBJ1-2; TRBD1 might be the D (6 bases). This CDR3 region has 16 residues. Trimming pared 5 bases from V and 9 bases from J, leaving 25 bases between. The germline gives CDR1 LNHDA, CDR2 SQIVND (reference sequence). This CDR3 is CASSAPSLGHSMRYTF. For the CDR3, the DNA is TGTGCCAGTAGTGCACCATCCCTGGGACATAGTATGCGCTACACCTTC.

V is TRBV11-2 and J is TRBJ2-7, with 13 bases matching TRBD2. V gave up 6 bases and J gave up 6 bases; unmatched junction bases: 8. The CDR3 runs to 15 residues. Germline V lookup: CDR1 SGHAT, CDR2 FQNNGV. The CDR3 nucleotides are TGTGCCAGCAGGTGGACTAGCGGGAGCGAGAGCGAGCAGTACTTC. Its translation: CASRWTSGSESEQYF. Drawing the rest from reference TRBV11-2 and TRBJ2-7, the complete variable domain is EAGVAQSPRYKIIEKRQSVAFWCNPISGHATLYWYQQILGQGPKLLIQFQNNGVVDDSQLPKDRFSAERLKGVDSTLKIQPAKLEDSAVYLCASRWTSGSESEQYFGPGTRLTVT.

The chain uses TRBV20-1 and TRBJ2-7; D is ambiguous. The CDR3 runs to 10 residues. The germline CDR1 and CDR2 sequences are DFQATT and SNEGSKA (reference sequence). V lost 4 bases and J lost 6, with 7 bases in between. DNA of the CDR3: TGCAGTGCTAACATCCGCGAGCAGTACTTC. It encodes CSANIREQYF.

The CDR3 protein is CASSNRLAGGNNEQFF. In DNA, the CDR3 is TGTGCCAGCAGCAACCGACTAGCGGGAGGGAACAATGAGCAGTTCTTC. The chain carries TRBV21-1 and TRBJ2-1; the table's TRBD2 call for D was not verified on the DNA. TRBV21-1 is a pseudogene locus. This CDR3 has 16 residues.

This clone was counted between two and nine times. The sample carries other DNA sequences with the same CDR3. The V gene is TRBV27, the J gene TRBJ2-7; 7 bases map to TRBD1. The CDR3 covers 13 residues. The trim removed 2 bases at V and 2 bases at J, leaving 0 bases unmatched. Germline CDR1 is MNHEY and CDR2 is SMNVEV (reference sequence). The CDR3 reads CASSLTGAYEQYF. CDR3 bases: TGTGCCAGCAGTTTAACAGGGGCCTACGAGCAGTACTTC.

Turning to this clone: Different DNA sequences within this sample yield the same CDR3. This chain links TRBV18 with TRBJ1-1; D gene unclear. This CDR3 has 13 residues. CDR1 is KGHSH and CDR2 is LQKENI in the germline V gene. Between the trimmed V and J ends, which lost 2 bases and 1 base, there was a span of 5 bases. The CDR3 nucleotides read TGTGCCAGCTCACCAGGCAGGAACACTGAAGCTTTCTTT. It is translated as CASSPGRNTEAFF.

This rearrangement joins TRBV11-2 to TRBJ1-2, with 8 bases aligning to TRBD1. J gave up 8 bases and V 5 bases, and 16 bases lay outside the gene matches. The CDR3 length is 16 residues. Germline CDR1 reads SGHAT; CDR2 reads FQNNGV. CDR3 region: CASSRQRQGKSRGYTF. DNA of the CDR3: TGTGCCAGCAGCCGCCAAAGACAGGGGAAGTCGCGAGGCTACACCTTC.

This chain uses TRBV19 with TRBJ2-7, with 10 bases that match TRBD1. V gave up 5 bases and J gave up 2 bases; unmatched junction bases: 3. Looked up from germline, CDR1 is LNHDA and CDR2 is SQIVND (reference sequence). The CDR3 has 14 amino acids. The CDR3 coding sequence is TGTGCCAGTAGTGCGGGACAGGGGACCTACGAGCAGTACTTC. Encoded protein: CASSAGQGTYEQYF.

The J gene is TRBJ2-5, the V gene TRBV16, with TRBD1 matching over 7 bases. Trimming removed 6 bases from V and 3 bases from J; junction bases left unmatched: 4. The CDR3 runs 13 residues. Germline V gene lookup returns CDR1 KGHSY and CDR2 FQNENV. CDR3 in DNA: TGTGCCAGCAGGCGAACAGGGGAAGAGACCCAGTACTTC. It translates to CASRRTGEETQYF.

The chain joins TRBV29-1 to TRBJ2-7, with a weak D call TRBD1 (6 bases). Germline-derived CDR1 and CDR2 are SQVTM and ANQGSEA. V was cut by 5 bases and J by 6 bases, with 14 bases left in between. This CDR3 region has 12 residues. The CDR3 region has the DNA TGCAGCGTTCAACAGGGAGTCGGCGAGCAGTACTTC. Translating it yields CSVQQGVGEQYF.